This TCR beta chain appears in the sequencing data of a study of T cell responses to AZD1222 COVID-19 vaccine. Study background: Timing groups of about 4 and about 12 weeks for second doses were pooled.

Trimming pared 1 base from V and 1 base from J, leaving 10 bases between. CDR1 and CDR2 from the germline V gene are SEHNR and FQNEAQ (reference sequence). This CDR3 has 15 residues. Libraries were prepared by immunoSEQ multiplex PCR; TCRdb keeps only in-frame clonotypes and omits some of them. Of fewer than 150,000 clones in the sample, 90% were seen once. This clone was observed once. The antigen is undetermined. Study-level findings and limits: Donors skewed white British and female; clonal diversity was possibly underestimated. Among those given AZD1222, only 6 or 7 were seropositive at baseline. Among spike-specific TCRs, nearly half reportedly target unmutated variant regions.

The rearrangement uses TRBV7-9 and TRBJ2-5, with D hard to call. The specimen comprised peripheral blood, sampled on day 0 of AZD1222 vaccination. This receptor was taken from an adult in good health. CDR3 loop: CASSLGFQPQETQYF. CDR3 nucleotide sequence: TGTGCCAGCAGCTTAGGTTTTCAGCCCCAAGAGACCCAGTACTTC. The complete variable domain, with remaining parts taken from reference TRBV7-9 and TRBJ2-5, reads DTGVSQNPRHKITKRGQNVTFRCDPISEHNRLYWYRQTLGQGPEFLTYFQNEAQLEKSRLLSDRFSAERPKGSFSTLEIQRTEQGDSAMYLCASSLGFQPQETQYFGPGTRLLVL.